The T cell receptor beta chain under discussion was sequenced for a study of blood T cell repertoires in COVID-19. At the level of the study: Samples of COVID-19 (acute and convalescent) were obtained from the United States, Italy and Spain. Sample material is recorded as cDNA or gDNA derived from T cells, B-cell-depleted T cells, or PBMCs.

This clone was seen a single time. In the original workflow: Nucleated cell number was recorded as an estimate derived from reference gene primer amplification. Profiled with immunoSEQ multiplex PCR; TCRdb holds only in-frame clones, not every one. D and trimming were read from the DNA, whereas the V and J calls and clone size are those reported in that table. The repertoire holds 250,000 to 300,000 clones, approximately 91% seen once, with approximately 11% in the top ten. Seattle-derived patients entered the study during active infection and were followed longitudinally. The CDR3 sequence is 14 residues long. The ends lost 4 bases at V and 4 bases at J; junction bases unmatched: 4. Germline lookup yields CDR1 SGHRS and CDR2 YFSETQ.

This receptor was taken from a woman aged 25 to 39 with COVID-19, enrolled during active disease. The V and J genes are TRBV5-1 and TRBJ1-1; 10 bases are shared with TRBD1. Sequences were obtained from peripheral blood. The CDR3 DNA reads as TGCGCCAGCAGCACGGACAGGGGGAGCACTGAAGCTTTCTTT. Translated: CASSTDRGSTEAFF.